The 5 T cell receptor beta chains given below trace back to one sample, sequenced in a study of blood T cell repertoires in COVID-19. Generated by immunoSEQ multiplex PCR, the TCRdb table keeps only in-frame clones and is missing some. This table has about 230,000 clones, about nine tenths appearing once. Sequencing was done on a sample of PBMCs or T cells enriched from blood (not recorded which). The receptors stem from a woman aged 30 to 39 with acute COVID-19.

The chain combines TRBV4-2 with TRBJ2-2, with 10 bases lining up with TRBD2. Germline values: CDR1 LGHNA, CDR2 YNFKEQ. With 4 bases clipped from V and 7 bases from J, the junction kept 12 bases outside the gene matches. The length of the CDR3 is 17 residues. CDR3 bases: TGTGCCAGCAGCCTCGATCGGCAGCGGGGGGGGCACGGGGAGCTGTTTTTT. It translates to CASSLDRQRGGHGELFF.

The V and J genes are TRBV4-2 and TRBJ1-4; TRBD1 aligns across 7 bases. The CDR3 runs to 18 residues. CDR1 is LGHNA, CDR2 YNFKEQ, per germline. V lost 3 bases and J lost 4; bases outside the gene matches: 14. CDR3 coding DNA: TGTGCCAGCAGCCAGATCAGTCGCCGGGACAGCTATAATGAAAAACTGTTTTTT. It codes for CASSQISRRDSYNEKLFF.

V gene TRBV20-1 combines with J gene TRBJ1-2, with 8 nucleotides matching TRBD1. The CDR3 has 13 residues. Trimming cost V 3 bases and J 6 bases; bases outside gene matches: 6. The germline CDR1 and CDR2 sequences are DFQATT and SNEGSKA (reference sequence). This CDR3 reads CSASPLTGDGYTF. CDR3 coding DNA: TGCAGTGCTAGTCCTTTGACAGGGGATGGCTACACCTTC.

The chain carries TRBV4-1 and TRBJ1-2; no reliable D call. The V and J ends lost 1 base and 4 bases respectively, with 13 bases between them. The CDR3 sequence is 15 residues long. The germline gives CDR1 MGHRA, CDR2 YSYEKL. The CDR3 sequence is CASSQGTGSGYGYTF. CDR3 sequence (DNA): TGCGCCAGCAGCCAAGGGACGGGATCGGGCTATGGCTACACCTTC.

V gene TRBV5-1 combines with J gene TRBJ2-3; 8 positions agree with TRBD2. The CDR3 sequence is 19 residues long. Germline CDR1 and CDR2: SGHRS and YFSETQ. J gave up 0 bases and V 2 bases, and 14 bases lay outside the gene matches. CDR3 residues: CASSLFGPRGGTSTDTQYF. The CDR3 DNA is TGCGCCAGCAGCTTATTTGGTCCCCGGGGGGGAACTAGCACAGATACGCAGTATTTT.